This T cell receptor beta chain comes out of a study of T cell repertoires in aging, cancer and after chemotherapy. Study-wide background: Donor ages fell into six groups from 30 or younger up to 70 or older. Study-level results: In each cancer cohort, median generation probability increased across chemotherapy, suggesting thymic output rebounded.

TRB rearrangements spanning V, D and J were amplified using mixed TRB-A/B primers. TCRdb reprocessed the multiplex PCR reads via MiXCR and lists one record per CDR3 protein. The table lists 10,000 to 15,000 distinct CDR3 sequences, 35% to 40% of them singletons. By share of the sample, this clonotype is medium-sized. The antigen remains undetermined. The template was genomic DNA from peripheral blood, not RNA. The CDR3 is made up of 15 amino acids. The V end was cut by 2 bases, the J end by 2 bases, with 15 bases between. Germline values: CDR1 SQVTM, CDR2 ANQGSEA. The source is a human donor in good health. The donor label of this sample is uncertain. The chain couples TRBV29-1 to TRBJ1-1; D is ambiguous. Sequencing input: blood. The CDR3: CSVELLAKGNTEAFF. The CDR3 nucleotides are TGCAGCGTTGAATTACTGGCGAAGGGTAACACTGAAGCTTTCTTT.